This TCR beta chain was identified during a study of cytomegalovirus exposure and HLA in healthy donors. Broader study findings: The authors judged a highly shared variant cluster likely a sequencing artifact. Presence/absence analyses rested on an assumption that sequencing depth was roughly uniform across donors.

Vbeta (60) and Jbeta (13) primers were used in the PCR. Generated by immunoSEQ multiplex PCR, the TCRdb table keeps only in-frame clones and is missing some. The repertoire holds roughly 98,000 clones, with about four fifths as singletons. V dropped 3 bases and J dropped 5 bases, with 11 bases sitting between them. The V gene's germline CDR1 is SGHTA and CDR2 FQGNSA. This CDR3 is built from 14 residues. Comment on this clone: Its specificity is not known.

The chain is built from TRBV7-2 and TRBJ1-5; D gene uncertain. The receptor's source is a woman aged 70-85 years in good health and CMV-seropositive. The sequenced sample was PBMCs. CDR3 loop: CASSFRQADQPQHF. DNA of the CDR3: TGTGCCAGCAGCTTCCGCCAGGCCGATCAGCCCCAGCATTTT.